The 19 T cell receptor beta chains below come from one sample, sequenced in a study of cytomegalovirus exposure and HLA in healthy donors. PCR employed 60 Vbeta and 13 Jbeta primers. The repertoire was sequenced with immunoSEQ multiplex PCR; TCRdb's copy has only in-frame clones and lacks some. The sample includes fewer than 90,000 clones, roughly 79% of them seen just once. Sample: PBMCs. Receptors were obtained from a female donor in good health and CMV-seronegative.

The chain is built from TRBV28 and TRBJ2-5; TRBD2 aligns across 11 bases. V lost 4 bases, J lost 2 bases, and 12 bases stayed unmatched. CDR1 and CDR2 from the germline V gene are MDHEN and SYDVKM. There are 18 residues in the CDR3. The CDR3 loop is CASSSATVAGGSQETQYF. CDR3 coding DNA: TGTGCCAGCAGTTCCGCTACTGTAGCGGGGGGGTCACAAGAGACCCAGTACTTC.

The chain combines TRBV6-5 with TRBJ2-1; the D gene is possibly TRBD2 (5 bases). With 6 bases removed from V and 4 bases from J, the gap between germline ends came to 16 bases. From germline, CDR1 is MNHEY and CDR2 SVGAGI. The CDR3 contains 15 residues. CDR3 coding DNA: TGTGCCAGCAGGAAAAGCGGTGCCCGTTACAATGAGCAGTTCTTC. It is translated as CASRKSGARYNEQFF.

The chain combines TRBV5-8 with TRBJ1-6; a possible D gene is TRBD1 (6 bases). CDR3 length: 13 amino acids. Trimming shortened V by 0 bases and J by 12 bases, and 10 bases separated the two germline ends. Per germline, CDR1 SGHTS and CDR2 YDEGEE. The CDR3 coding sequence is TGTGCCAGCAGCTTGGACAGGGCTCGACCCCTCCACTTT. The encoded protein is CASSLDRARPLHF.

The chain links TRBV10-3 to TRBJ1-6; 12 bases map to TRBD1. Germline loops: CDR1 ENHRY, CDR2 SYGVKD. The CDR3 runs 16 residues. With 4 bases clipped from V and 8 bases from J, the junction kept 6 bases outside the gene matches. The CDR3 spells CAISVSGTGGDSPLHF. CDR3 coding DNA: TGTGCCATCAGTGTGTCCGGGACAGGGGGCGATTCACCCCTCCACTTT.

Concerning this clone: Other DNA sequences in this specimen translate into the identical CDR3. This chain connects TRBV5-1 to TRBJ2-1, with 8 bases fitting TRBD2. The V segment lost 1 base and the J segment 4 bases; nucleotides outside the gene matches: 1. This CDR3 comprises 14 residues. CDR1 SGHRS and CDR2 YFSETQ come from the germline V gene. The CDR3 is CASSLSGGYNEQFF. CDR3 DNA: TGCGCCAGCAGCTTGTCGGGGGGGTACAATGAGCAGTTCTTC.

The gene calls are TRBV5-4 and TRBJ2-7; 9 bases fit TRBD2. CDR1 and CDR2 from the germline V gene are SGHNT and YYREEE (reference sequence). The CDR3 is 14 residues long. Trimming at V came to 3 bases and at J to 6 bases, leaving 7 bases not matched to a gene. CDR3 in DNA: TGTGCCAGCAGCTCTCTGCTAGCGGGACCCGAGCAGTACTTC. Translation gives CASSSLLAGPEQYF.

This clone was recorded a few times. The rearrangement joins TRBV7-9 to TRBJ2-2, with TRBD2 identical over 9 bases. With V trimmed by 8 bases and J by 7 bases, 11 bases remained unmatched. The CDR3 sequence is 15 residues long. Germline V CDR1 and CDR2: SEHNR, FQNEAQ (reference sequence). CDR3 sequence: CASGISGGHSGELFF. CDR3 coding DNA: TGTGCCAGCGGGATAAGCGGGGGGCACAGCGGGGAGCTGTTTTTT.

The chain recombines TRBV27 with TRBJ1-2; D might be TRBD1 (5 bases). The length of the CDR3 is 14 residues. Germline-derived CDR1 and CDR2 are MNHEY and SMNVEV (reference sequence). V shed 3 bases and J shed 7 bases, with 15 bases lying between them. The CDR3 DNA reads TGTGCCAGCAGTTTCCGCGGGGGTCAGGGTGGCTACACCTTC. As protein: CASSFRGGQGGYTF.

The rearrangement joins TRBV5-1 to TRBJ2-1; TRBD2 aligns across 13 bases. This CDR3 comprises 16 residues. J was trimmed by 4 bases and V by 4 bases; bases with no gene match: 5. Germline V gives CDR1 SGHRS, CDR2 YFSETQ. Written as DNA, the CDR3 is TGCGCCAGCAGCCCAGGACTAGCGGGAGATTACAATGAGCAGTTCTTC. This encodes CASSPGLAGDYNEQFF.

The rearrangement uses TRBV5-1 and TRBJ2-2, with 10 nucleotides matching TRBD2. The CDR3 totals 14 residues. With 0 bases clipped from V and 13 bases from J, the junction kept 6 bases outside the gene matches. Germline loops: CDR1 SGHRS, CDR2 YFSETQ. CDR3 sequence: CASSLGTSGQVLFF. Written as DNA, the CDR3 is TGCGCCAGCAGCTTGGGGACTAGCGGACAGGTGCTGTTTTTT.

Concerning this clone itself: A read error may produce the germline difference seen at one junction end. The gene calls are TRBV7-9 and TRBJ1-1; D not resolved. Germline V gives CDR1 SEHNR, CDR2 FQNEAQ (reference sequence). The CDR3 runs 12 residues. CDR3 bases: TGTTCCAGCAGCTCGCTAGGCGGGGATGCTTTCTTT. Residues: CSSSSLGGDAFF.

The chain combines TRBV13 with TRBJ1-3; tentative D call: TRBD1 (6 bases). V lost 3 bases to trimming and J lost 4 bases, with 13 bases between them. Germline values: CDR1 PRHDT, CDR2 FYEKMQ (reference sequence). CDR3 length: 15 residues. CDR3 sequence reads: CASSFEQGSGNTIYF. CDR3 DNA: TGTGCCAGCAGCTTTGAACAGGGTTCAGGAAACACCATATATTTT.

CDR3 sequence: CSVGLAGVTGANVLTF. The CDR3 nucleotides read TGCAGCGTTGGGCTAGCGGGAGTAACTGGGGCCAACGTCCTGACTTTC. The gene calls are TRBV29-1 and TRBJ2-6; 10 bases are a match to TRBD2. Trimming at V came to 4 bases and at J to 2 bases, leaving 5 bases not matched to a gene. The CDR3 length is 16 residues. Per germline, CDR1 SQVTM and CDR2 ANQGSEA. The complete variable domain, with remaining parts taken from reference TRBV29-1 and TRBJ2-6, reads SAVISQKPSRDICQRGTSLTIQCQVDSQVTMMFWYRQQPGQSLTLIATANQGSEATYESGFVIDKFPISRPNLTFSTLTVSNMSPEDSSIYLCSVGLAGVTGANVLTFGAGSRLTVL.

This clone was counted a few times. This sequence joins TRBV2 and TRBJ1-2; the match to TRBD1 covers 8 bases. The germline CDR1 and CDR2 sequences are SNHLY and FYNNEI. This CDR3 region has 16 residues. The V segment lost 6 bases and the J segment 2 bases; nucleotides outside the gene matches: 11. The CDR3 nucleotides read TGTGCCAGCAGCCGCGAGACAGGGGCTCTAAACTATGGCTACACCTTC. Translating it yields CASSRETGALNYGYTF.

This clone appeared a single time. The rearrangement links TRBV2 to TRBJ2-5, with 8 positions matching TRBD1. V shed 5 bases and J 5 bases; nucleotides not matched to a gene: 10. CDR1 and CDR2 (germline): SNHLY, FYNNEI. This CDR3 is built from 15 residues. CDR3 region: CASSPGQGVYETQYF. CDR3 DNA: TGTGCCAGCAGTCCTGGACAGGGTGTTTACGAGACCCAGTACTTC.

The V gene is TRBV28, the J gene TRBJ2-3; TRBD1 aligns across 10 bases. Unmatched junction bases numbered 4, after V lost 3 bases and J lost 7 bases. CDR1 and CDR2 from the germline V gene are MDHEN and SYDVKM. This CDR3 comprises 14 residues. CDR3 DNA sequence: TGTGCCAGCAGTTTCGGGGACAGGGGAAATACGCAGTATTTT. Translated, it gives CASSFGDRGNTQYF.

The rearrangement links TRBV9 to TRBJ1-6, with a tentative D call TRBD1 (5 bases). CDR1 is SGDLS, CDR2 YYNGEE, per germline. The V end lost 4 bases, the J end lost 4 bases, and 9 bases lay between the germline ends. The CDR3 runs to 14 residues. CDR3 region: CASSPDSYNSPLHF. DNA for the CDR3: TGTGCCAGCAGCCCCGACAGTTATAATTCACCCCTCCACTTT.

The J gene is TRBJ2-7, the V gene TRBV28; D perhaps matches TRBD2 (7 bases). The V and J ends lost 7 bases and 0 bases respectively, with 16 bases between them. Per the germline V gene, CDR1 is MDHEN and CDR2 is SYDVKM. The CDR3 is 15 residues long. The CDR3 bases are TGTGCCAGCACTTGGGGGGGGGCACCCTCCTACGAGCAGTACTTC. Protein product: CASTWGGAPSYEQYF.

This clone was observed once. V and J are TRBV7-3 and TRBJ2-2; D may be TRBD1 (5 bases). The CDR3 sequence is 14 residues long. V lost 5 bases, J lost 5 bases, and 12 bases lay in between. Looked up from germline, CDR1 is SGHTA and CDR2 is FQGTGA. CDR3 nucleotide sequence: TGTGCCAGCAGCCCAGGGTCGGGTACCGGGGAGCTGTTTTTT. Amino acids: CASSPGSGTGELFF.